Listed here are 12 T cell receptor beta chains from one sample, sequenced in a study of T cells in Graves' hyperthyroidism and ophthalmopathy. Template material for amplifying TCR beta CDR3 regions consisted of RNA transcripts. First-round RT-PCR targeting the TCR CDR3 was performed with the HTBI primer set. Each CDR3 protein gets one entry after TCRdb re-called the multiplex PCR reads with MiXCR. This sample has around 610,000 distinct CDR3 sequences, with under 15% found just once. Sample: blood. All receptors derive from a woman in her thirties or forties with Graves' ophthalmopathy.

This clonotype was seen ten or more times. The chain has TRBV6-5 and TRBJ1-1; TRBD1 aligns across 8 bases. Germline V gene lookup returns CDR1 MNHEY and CDR2 SVGAGI. V was pared by 6 bases and J by 1 base, with 7 bases of the junction left unmatched. The length of the CDR3 is 15 residues. CDR3 amino acids: CASRAGDRTNTEAFF. CDR3 bases: TGTGCCAGCAGGGCCGGGGACAGGACGAACACTGAAGCTTTCTTT.

In its sample, this clonotype was seen many times. The chain has TRBV11-2 and TRBJ2-5, with TRBD2 matching over 15 bases. This CDR3 has 18 amino acids. V was pared by 5 bases and J by 5 bases, with 12 bases of the junction left unmatched. Germline V CDR1 and CDR2: SGHAT, FQNNGV. The CDR3 DNA reads as TGTGCCAGCAGCCTTGGGACTAGCGGGAGGTTTCTATCGGAGACCCAGTACTTC. Protein: CASSLGTSGRFLSETQYF.

This clonotype was recorded at least ten times. This chain links TRBV19 with TRBJ2-7; no clear D gene. Germline CDR1 LNHDA, CDR2 SQIVND (reference sequence). V lost 3 bases to trimming and J lost 0 bases, with 12 bases between them. The CDR3 consists of 15 residues. CDR3 region: CASSIVFGSSYEQYF. CDR3 DNA: TGTGCCAGTAGTATTGTGTTCGGCAGCTCCTACGAGCAGTACTTC. The full variable domain, in which reference TRBV19 and TRBJ2-7 provide the parts outside the CDR3, is DGGITQSPKYLFRKEGQNVTLSCEQNLNHDAMYWYRQDPGQGLRLIYYSQIVNDFQKGDIAEGYSVSREKKESFPLTVTSAQKNPTAFYLCASSIVFGSSYEQYFGPGTRLTVT.

This clonotype was found many times. The J gene is TRBJ2-5, the V gene TRBV28, with a tentative D call TRBD2 (5 bases). Germline CDR1 reads MDHEN; CDR2 reads SYDVKM. The CDR3 runs to 17 residues. Trimming removed 4 bases from V and 2 bases from J, with 20 bases in between. The CDR3 sequence is CASSSPHLGGLQETQYF. CDR3 DNA: TGTGCCAGCAGTTCCCCCCACCTCGGAGGATTACAAGAGACCCAGTACTTC.

The CDR3 nucleotides are TGCGCCAGCAGCCAAGAATGGGGACAGGGCGATTACCAGTTCTTC. Encoded protein: CASSQEWGQGDYQFF. J is TRBJ2-1 and V is TRBV4-1; TRBD1 matches at 9 bases. Germline CDR1 reads MGHRA; CDR2 reads YSYEKL. The V gene end was trimmed by 0 bases and the J gene end by 13 bases; junction bases not matched to a gene: 10. CDR3 length: 15 residues.

This clonotype was picked up many times. The chain couples TRBV6-2 or TRBV6-3 to TRBJ1-5; D is uncertain. This CDR3 comprises 14 residues. The germline gives CDR1 MNHEY, CDR2 SVGEGT. With 5 bases removed from V and 7 bases from J, the gap between germline ends came to 15 bases. CDR3 sequence reads: CASSDPGIYQPQHF. CDR3 bases: TGTGCCAGCAGTGACCCGGGGATTTACCAGCCCCAGCATTTT.

This rearrangement joins TRBV20-1 to TRBJ2-5; the D is unclear. CDR1 and CDR2 from the germline V gene are DFQATT and SNEGSKA (reference sequence). CDR3 length: 13 residues. V was cut by 0 bases and J by 5 bases, with 10 bases left in between. Here the CDR3 reads CSARDLRSETQYF. In DNA form, the CDR3 reads TGCAGTGCTAGAGATCTTCGCAGTGAGACCCAGTACTTC.

This chain connects TRBV28 to TRBJ2-7; D is possibly TRBD1 (5 bases). Germline CDR1 reads MDHEN; CDR2 reads SYDVKM. The CDR3 extends over 13 amino acids. V was pared by 6 bases and J by 5 bases, with 14 bases between. CDR3 amino acids: CASRGPGMDEQYF. Here the CDR3 DNA reads TGTGCCAGCAGGGGGCCAGGAATGGACGAGCAGTACTTC.

This clonotype was seen once. The rearrangement links TRBV28 to TRBJ1-1; D gene uncertain. The V gene's germline CDR1 is MDHEN and CDR2 SYDVKM. The CDR3 runs to 11 residues. V dropped 6 bases and J dropped 7 bases, with 9 bases sitting between them. The CDR3 loop is CASRDDREAFF. For the CDR3, the DNA is TGTGCCAGCAGGGACGATCGTGAAGCTTTCTTT.

The V gene is TRBV29-1, the J gene TRBJ2-7; the match to TRBD2 covers 7 bases. V lost 7 bases, J lost 0 bases, and 21 bases stayed unmatched. This CDR3 has 18 amino acids. Germline assignment: CDR1 SQVTM and CDR2 ANQGSEA. The CDR3 is CSAQIRGLAGMFSYEQYF. The CDR3 region has the DNA TGCAGCGCACAAATTCGGGGATTAGCGGGTATGTTCTCCTACGAGCAGTACTTC.

CDR3 coding DNA: TGTGCCAGCAGCCAGGGGACAGGTCACTTTGGCTACACCTTC. Amino acids: CASSQGTGHFGYTF. The rearrangement joins TRBV4-2 to TRBJ1-2; 8 nucleotides agree with TRBD1. Germline CDR1 is LGHNA and CDR2 is YNFKEQ. Losses at the gene ends were 3 bases for V and 7 bases for J; bases not matched to a gene: 7. The CDR3 is 14 residues long.

This clonotype was found a few times. The rearrangement joins TRBV19 to TRBJ1-5, with TRBD1 as a possible D gene (5 bases). The germline V and J ends were trimmed by 3 bases and 3 bases, with 12 bases remaining between them. Germline V gene data show CDR1 as LNHDA and CDR2 as SQIVND (reference sequence). The CDR3 has 15 amino acids. The CDR3 sequence: CASSIQRDLNQPQHF. The CDR3 bases are TGTGCCAGTAGTATCCAAAGGGACCTCAATCAGCCCCAGCATTTT. Filled out from reference TRBV19 and TRBJ1-5, the complete variable domain reads DGGITQSPKYLFRKEGQNVTLSCEQNLNHDAMYWYRQDPGQGLRLIYYSQIVNDFQKGDIAEGYSVSREKKESFPLTVTSAQKNPTAFYLCASSIQRDLNQPQHFGDGTRLSIL.